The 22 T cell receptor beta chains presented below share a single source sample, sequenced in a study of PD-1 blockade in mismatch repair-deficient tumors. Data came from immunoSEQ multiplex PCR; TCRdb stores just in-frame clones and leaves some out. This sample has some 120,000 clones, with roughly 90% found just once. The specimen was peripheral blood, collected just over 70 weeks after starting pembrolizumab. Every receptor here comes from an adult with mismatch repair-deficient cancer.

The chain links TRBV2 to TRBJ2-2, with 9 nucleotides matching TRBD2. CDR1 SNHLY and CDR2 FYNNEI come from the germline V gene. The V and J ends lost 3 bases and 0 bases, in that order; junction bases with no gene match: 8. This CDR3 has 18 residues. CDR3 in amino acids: CASSEQLAGYANTGELFF. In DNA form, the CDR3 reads TGTGCCAGCAGTGAGCAACTAGCGGGTTACGCGAACACCGGGGAGCTGTTTTTT. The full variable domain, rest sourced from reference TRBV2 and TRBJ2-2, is EPEVTQTPSHQVTQMGQEVILRCVPISNHLYFYWYRQILGQKVEFLVSFYNNEISEKSEIFDDQFSVERPDGSNFTLKIRSTKLEDSAMYFCASSEQLAGYANTGELFFGEGSRLTVL.

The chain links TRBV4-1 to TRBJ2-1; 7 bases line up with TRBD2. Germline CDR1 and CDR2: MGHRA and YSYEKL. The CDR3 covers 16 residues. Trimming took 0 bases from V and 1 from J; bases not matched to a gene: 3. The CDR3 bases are TGCGCCAGCAGCCAAGACCAGCGGGAATCCTACAATGAGCAGTTCTTC. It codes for CASSQDQRESYNEQFF.

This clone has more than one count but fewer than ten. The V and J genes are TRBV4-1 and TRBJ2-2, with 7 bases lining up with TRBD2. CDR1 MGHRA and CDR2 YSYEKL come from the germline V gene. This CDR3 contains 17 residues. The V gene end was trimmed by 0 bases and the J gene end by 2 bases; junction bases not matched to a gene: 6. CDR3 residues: CASSQEASGGNTGELFF. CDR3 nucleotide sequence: TGCGCCAGCAGCCAAGAAGCTAGCGGTGGCAACACCGGGGAGCTGTTTTTT.

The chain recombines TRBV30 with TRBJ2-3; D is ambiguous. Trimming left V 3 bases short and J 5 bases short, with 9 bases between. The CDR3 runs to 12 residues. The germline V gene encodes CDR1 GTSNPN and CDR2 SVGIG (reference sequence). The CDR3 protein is CAWSPSGDTQYF. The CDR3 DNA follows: TGTGCCTGGAGCCCCTCTGGAGATACGCAGTATTTT.

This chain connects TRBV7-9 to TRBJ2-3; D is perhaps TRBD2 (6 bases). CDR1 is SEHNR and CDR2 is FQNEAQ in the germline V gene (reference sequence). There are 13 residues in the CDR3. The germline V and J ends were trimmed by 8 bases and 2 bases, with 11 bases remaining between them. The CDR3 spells CASSAGYTDTQYF. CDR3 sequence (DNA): TGTGCCAGCTCTGCGGGATACACAGATACGCAGTATTTT.

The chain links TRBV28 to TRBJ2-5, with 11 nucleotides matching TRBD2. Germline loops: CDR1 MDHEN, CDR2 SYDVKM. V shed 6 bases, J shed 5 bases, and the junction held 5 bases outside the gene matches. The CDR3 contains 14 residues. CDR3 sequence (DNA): TGTGCCAGCAGAGACCCTAGCGGGAGGGAGACCCAGTACTTC. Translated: CASRDPSGRETQYF.

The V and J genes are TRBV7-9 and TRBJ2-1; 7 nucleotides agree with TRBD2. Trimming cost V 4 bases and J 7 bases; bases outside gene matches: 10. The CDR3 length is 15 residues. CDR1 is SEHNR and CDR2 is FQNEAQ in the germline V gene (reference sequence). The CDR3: CASSYLPGGANEQFF. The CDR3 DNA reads TGTGCCAGCAGCTACCTTCCGGGAGGTGCTAATGAGCAGTTCTTC.

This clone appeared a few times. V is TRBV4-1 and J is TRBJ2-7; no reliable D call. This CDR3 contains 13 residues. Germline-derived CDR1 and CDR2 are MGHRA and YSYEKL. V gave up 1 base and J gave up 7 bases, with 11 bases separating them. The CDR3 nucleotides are TGCGCCAGCAGCCAAGTCGACGGCAAGGAGCAGTACTTC. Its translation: CASSQVDGKEQYF.

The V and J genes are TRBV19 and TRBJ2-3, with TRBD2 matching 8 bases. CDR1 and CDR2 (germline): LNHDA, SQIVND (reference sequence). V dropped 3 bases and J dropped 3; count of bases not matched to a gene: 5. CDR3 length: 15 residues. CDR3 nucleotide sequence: TGTGCCAGTAGTATGTGGAGCGGGAGTACAGATACGCAGTATTTT. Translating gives CASSMWSGSTDTQYF. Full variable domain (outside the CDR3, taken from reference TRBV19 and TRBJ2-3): DGGITQSPKYLFRKEGQNVTLSCEQNLNHDAMYWYRQDPGQGLRLIYYSQIVNDFQKGDIAEGYSVSREKKESFPLTVTSAQKNPTAFYLCASSMWSGSTDTQYFGPGTRLTVL.

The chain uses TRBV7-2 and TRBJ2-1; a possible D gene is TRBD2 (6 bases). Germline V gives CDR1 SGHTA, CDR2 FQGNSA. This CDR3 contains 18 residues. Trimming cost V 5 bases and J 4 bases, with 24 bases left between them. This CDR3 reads CASSPLNPRGSPYNEQFF. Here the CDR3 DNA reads TGTGCCAGCAGCCCCTTAAACCCCCGGGGGTCTCCTTACAATGAGCAGTTCTTC.

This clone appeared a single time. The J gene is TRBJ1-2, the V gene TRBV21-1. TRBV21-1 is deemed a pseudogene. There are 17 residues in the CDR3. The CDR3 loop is CASSNGKDGSWSHGYTF. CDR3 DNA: TGTGCCAGCAGCAATGGGAAGGACGGTTCGTGGTCCCATGGCTACACCTTC.

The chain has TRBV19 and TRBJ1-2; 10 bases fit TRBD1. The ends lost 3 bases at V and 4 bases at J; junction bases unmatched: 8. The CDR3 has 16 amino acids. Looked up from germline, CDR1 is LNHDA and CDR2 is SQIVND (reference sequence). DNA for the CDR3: TGTGCCAGTAGTATCCCCCCGACAGGGGGCGCCTATGGCTACACCTTC. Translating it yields CASSIPPTGGAYGYTF. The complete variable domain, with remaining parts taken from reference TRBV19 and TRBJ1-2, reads DGGITQSPKYLFRKEGQNVTLSCEQNLNHDAMYWYRQDPGQGLRLIYYSQIVNDFQKGDIAEGYSVSREKKESFPLTVTSAQKNPTAFYLCASSIPPTGGAYGYTFGSGTRLTVV.

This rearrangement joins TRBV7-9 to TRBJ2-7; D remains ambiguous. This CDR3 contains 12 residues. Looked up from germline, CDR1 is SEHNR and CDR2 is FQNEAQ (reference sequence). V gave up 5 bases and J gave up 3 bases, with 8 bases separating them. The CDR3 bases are TGTGCCAGCAGCGATACTAACTACGAGCAGTACTTC. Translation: CASSDTNYEQYF.

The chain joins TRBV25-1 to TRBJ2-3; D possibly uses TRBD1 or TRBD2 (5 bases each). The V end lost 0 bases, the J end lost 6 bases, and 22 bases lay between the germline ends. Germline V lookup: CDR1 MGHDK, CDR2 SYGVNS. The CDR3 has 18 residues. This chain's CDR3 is CASSEYSGNRGVTDTQYF. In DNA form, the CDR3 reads TGTGCCAGCAGTGAATATAGTGGGAATAGGGGAGTAACGGATACGCAGTATTTT.

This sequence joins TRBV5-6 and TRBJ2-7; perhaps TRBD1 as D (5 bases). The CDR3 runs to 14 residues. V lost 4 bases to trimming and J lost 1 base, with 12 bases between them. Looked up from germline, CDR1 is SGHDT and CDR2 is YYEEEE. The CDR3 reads CASSQGHVSYEQYF. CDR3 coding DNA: TGTGCCAGCAGCCAAGGACACGTTTCCTACGAGCAGTACTTC.

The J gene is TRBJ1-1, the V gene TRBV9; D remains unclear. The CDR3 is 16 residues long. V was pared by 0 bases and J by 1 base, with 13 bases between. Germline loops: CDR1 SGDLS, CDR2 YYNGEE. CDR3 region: CASSVGVSHTNTEAFF. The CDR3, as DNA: TGTGCCAGCAGCGTAGGAGTCAGCCACACGAACACTGAAGCTTTCTTT.

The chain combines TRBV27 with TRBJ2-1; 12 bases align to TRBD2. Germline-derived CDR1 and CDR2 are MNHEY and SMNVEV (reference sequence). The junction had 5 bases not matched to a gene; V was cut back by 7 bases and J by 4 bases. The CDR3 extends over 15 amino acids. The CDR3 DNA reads TGTGCCAGCACCCTGACTAGCGGGGGTTACAATGAGCAGTTCTTC. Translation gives CASTLTSGGYNEQFF.

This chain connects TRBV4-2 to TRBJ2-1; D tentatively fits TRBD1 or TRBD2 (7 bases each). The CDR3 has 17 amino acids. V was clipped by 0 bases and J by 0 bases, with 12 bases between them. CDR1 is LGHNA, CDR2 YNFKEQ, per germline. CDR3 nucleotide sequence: TGTGCCAGCAGCCAAGAAGGGGGCGGGAGCTCCTACAATGAGCAGTTCTTC. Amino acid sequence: CASSQEGGGSSYNEQFF.

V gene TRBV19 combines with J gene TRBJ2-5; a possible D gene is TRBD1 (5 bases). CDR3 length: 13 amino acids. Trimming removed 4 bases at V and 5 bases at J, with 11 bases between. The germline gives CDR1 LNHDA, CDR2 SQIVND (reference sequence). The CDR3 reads CASSKQDDETQYF. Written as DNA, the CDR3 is TGTGCCAGTAGTAAACAGGACGATGAGACCCAGTACTTC.

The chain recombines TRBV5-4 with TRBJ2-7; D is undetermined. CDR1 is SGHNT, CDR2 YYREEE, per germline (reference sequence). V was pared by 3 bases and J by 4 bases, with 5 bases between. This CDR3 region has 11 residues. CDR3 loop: CASSSQYEQYF. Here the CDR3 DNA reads TGTGCCAGCAGCTCCCAATACGAGCAGTACTTC.

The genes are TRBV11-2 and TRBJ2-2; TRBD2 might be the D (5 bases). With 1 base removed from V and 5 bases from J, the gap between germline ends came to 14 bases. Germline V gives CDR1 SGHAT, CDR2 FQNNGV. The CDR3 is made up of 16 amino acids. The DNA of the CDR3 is TGTGCCAGCAGCTTAGTACCCTACGGGGTGACCGGGGAGCTGTTTTTT. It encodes CASSLVPYGVTGELFF. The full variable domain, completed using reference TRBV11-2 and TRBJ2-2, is EAGVAQSPRYKIIEKRQSVAFWCNPISGHATLYWYQQILGQGPKLLIQFQNNGVVDDSQLPKDRFSAERLKGVDSTLKIQPAKLEDSAVYLCASSLVPYGVTGELFFGEGSRLTVL.

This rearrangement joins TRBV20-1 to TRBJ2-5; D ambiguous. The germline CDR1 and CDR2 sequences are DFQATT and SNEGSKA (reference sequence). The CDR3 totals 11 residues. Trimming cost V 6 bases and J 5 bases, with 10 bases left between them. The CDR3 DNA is TGCAGTGCCCTTTACATCGAGACCCAGTACTTC. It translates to CSALYIETQYF.